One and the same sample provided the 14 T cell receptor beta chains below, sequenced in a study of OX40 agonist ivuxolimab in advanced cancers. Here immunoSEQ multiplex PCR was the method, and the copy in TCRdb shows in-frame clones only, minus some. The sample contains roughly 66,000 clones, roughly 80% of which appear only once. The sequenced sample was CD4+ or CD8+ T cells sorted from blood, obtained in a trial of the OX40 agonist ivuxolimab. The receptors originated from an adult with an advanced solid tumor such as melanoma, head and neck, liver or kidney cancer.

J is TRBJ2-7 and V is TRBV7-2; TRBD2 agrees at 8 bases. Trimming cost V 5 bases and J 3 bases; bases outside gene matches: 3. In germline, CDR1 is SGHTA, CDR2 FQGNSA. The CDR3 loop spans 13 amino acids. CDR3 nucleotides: TGTGCCAGCAGCCCTGGGACTAGCTACGAGCAGTACTTC. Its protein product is CASSPGTSYEQYF.

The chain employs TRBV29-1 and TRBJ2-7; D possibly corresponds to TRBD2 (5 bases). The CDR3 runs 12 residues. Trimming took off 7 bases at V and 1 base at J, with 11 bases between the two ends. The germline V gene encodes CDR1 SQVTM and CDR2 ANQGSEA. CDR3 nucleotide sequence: TGCAGCGGTAAGACGGGGTCCTACGAGCAGTACTTC. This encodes CSGKTGSYEQYF.

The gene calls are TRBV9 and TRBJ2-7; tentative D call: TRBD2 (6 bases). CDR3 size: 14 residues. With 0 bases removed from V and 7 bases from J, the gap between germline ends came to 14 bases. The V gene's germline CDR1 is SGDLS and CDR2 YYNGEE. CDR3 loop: CASSVEPLGREQYF. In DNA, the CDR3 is TGTGCCAGCAGCGTAGAACCCCTGGGGAGGGAGCAGTACTTC.

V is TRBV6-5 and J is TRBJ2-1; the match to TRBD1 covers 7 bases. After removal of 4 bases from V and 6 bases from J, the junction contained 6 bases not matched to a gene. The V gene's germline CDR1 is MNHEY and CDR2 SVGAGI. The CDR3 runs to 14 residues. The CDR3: CASSSKDRRNEQFF. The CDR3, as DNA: TGTGCCAGCAGTTCAAAGGACAGGCGCAATGAGCAGTTCTTC.

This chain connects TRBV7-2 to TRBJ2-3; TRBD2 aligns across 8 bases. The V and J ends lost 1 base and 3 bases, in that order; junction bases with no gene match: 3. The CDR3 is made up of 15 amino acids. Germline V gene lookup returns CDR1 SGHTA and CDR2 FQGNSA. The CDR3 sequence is CASSLEQRETDTQYF. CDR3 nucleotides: TGTGCCAGCAGCTTAGAGCAGCGGGAGACAGATACGCAGTATTTT.

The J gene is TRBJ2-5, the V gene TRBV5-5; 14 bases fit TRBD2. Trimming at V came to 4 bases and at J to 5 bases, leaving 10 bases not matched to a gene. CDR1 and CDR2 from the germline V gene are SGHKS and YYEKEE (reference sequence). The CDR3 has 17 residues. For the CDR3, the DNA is TGTGCCAGCAGCCCGGGGACTAGCGGGAGTTCAGGGGAGACCCAGTACTTC. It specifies CASSPGTSGSSGETQYF.

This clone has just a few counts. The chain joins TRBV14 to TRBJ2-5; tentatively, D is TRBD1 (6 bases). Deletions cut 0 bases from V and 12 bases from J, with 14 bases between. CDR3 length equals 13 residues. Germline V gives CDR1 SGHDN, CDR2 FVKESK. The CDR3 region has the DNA TGTGCCAGCAGCCAAGATATGGCAGGGGCAAAGTACTTC. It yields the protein CASSQDMAGAKYF.

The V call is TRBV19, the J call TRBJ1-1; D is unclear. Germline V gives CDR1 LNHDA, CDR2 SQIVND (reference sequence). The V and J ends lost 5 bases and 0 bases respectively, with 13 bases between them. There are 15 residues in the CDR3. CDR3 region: CASSHRTVMNTEAFF. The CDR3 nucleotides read TGTGCCAGTAGTCATAGGACGGTCATGAACACTGAAGCTTTCTTT.

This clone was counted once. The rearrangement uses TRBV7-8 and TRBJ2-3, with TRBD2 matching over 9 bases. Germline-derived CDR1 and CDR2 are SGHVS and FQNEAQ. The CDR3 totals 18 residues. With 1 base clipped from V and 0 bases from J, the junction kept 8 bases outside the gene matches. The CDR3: CASSLGISGSSSTDTQYF. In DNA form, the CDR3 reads TGTGCCAGCAGCTTAGGGATTAGCGGGAGCTCTAGCACAGATACGCAGTATTTT.

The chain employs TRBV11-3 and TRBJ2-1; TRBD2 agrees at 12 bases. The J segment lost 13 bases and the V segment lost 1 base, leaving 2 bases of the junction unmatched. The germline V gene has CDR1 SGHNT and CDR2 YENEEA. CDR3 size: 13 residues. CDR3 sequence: CASSLGLAGVQFF. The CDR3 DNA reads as TGTGCCAGCAGCTTAGGACTAGCGGGAGTTCAGTTCTTC.

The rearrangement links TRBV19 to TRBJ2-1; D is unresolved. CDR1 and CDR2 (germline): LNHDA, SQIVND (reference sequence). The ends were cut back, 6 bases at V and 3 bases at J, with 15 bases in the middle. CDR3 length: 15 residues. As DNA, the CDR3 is TGTGCCAGTAGAGTCCCGGGCAGCAACTACAATGAGCAGTTCTTC. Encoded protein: CASRVPGSNYNEQFF.

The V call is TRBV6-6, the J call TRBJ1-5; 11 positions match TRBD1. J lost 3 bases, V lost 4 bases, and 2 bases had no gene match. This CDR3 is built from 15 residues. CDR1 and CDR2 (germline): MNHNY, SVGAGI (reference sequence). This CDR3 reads CASSWTGGYNQPQHF. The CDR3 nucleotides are TGTGCCAGCAGTTGGACAGGGGGCTACAATCAGCCCCAGCATTTT.

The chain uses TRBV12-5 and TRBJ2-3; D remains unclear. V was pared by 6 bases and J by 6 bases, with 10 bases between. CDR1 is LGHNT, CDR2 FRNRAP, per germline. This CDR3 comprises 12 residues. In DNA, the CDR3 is TGTGCTAGTGGCTTGAGCAGTGATACGCAGTATTTT. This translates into CASGLSSDTQYF.

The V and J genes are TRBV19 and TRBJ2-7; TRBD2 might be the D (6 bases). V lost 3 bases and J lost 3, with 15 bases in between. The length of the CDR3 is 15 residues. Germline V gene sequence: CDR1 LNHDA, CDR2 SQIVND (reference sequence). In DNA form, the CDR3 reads TGTGCCAGTAGTATCGGCCAGCGGGCTTTCTACGAGCAGTACTTC. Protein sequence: CASSIGQRAFYEQYF.